The 14 T cell receptor beta chains in this list originate from one sample, sequenced in a study of cytotoxic CD8 clonotypes in ibrutinib-treated CLL. Produced via immunoSEQ multiplex PCR; TCRdb's table is partial and in-frame only. The sample holds about 72,000 clones, 70% to 90% seen once. Sample: PBMCs, taken at disease progression, from a patient treated with ibrutinib. These receptors were collected from a human donor with chronic lymphocytic leukemia.

V and J are TRBV2 and TRBJ2-1, with D unresolved. V was pared by 7 bases and J by 9 bases, with 10 bases between. Per germline, CDR1 SNHLY and CDR2 FYNNEI. The CDR3 loop spans 11 amino acids. CDR3 nucleotide sequence: TGTGCCAGCAAGACGGAACTTGAGCAGTTCTTC. As protein: CASKTELEQFF.

The chain couples TRBV27 to TRBJ1-1; D unresolved. Germline CDR1 is MNHEY and CDR2 is SMNVEV (reference sequence). Trimming took off 3 bases at V and 0 bases at J, with 8 bases between the two ends. The CDR3 extends over 14 amino acids. In nucleotides, the CDR3 is TGTGCCAGCAGTTTTAGTGGAGTGAACACTGAAGCTTTCTTT. This gives the protein CASSFSGVNTEAFF.

This rearrangement joins TRBV6-5 to TRBJ2-3, with TRBD2 identical over 8 bases. The CDR3 totals 15 residues. With 6 bases clipped from V and 3 bases from J, the junction kept 8 bases outside the gene matches. Germline CDR1 reads MNHEY; CDR2 reads SVGAGI. CDR3 DNA sequence: TGTGCCAGCAGGGCAGCGGGAGCTACGACAGATACGCAGTATTTT. It is translated as CASRAAGATTDTQYF.

This rearrangement joins TRBV2 to TRBJ2-1, with D tentatively TRBD1 (6 bases). CDR1 and CDR2 from the germline V gene are SNHLY and FYNNEI. V lost 7 bases, J lost 8 bases, and 9 bases lay in between. The CDR3 extends over 11 amino acids. The CDR3 protein is CASTGAYEQFF. The DNA for the CDR3 is TGTGCCAGCACAGGGGCCTATGAGCAGTTCTTC.

This clone was observed a handful of times. The sample has other DNA sequences that encode this CDR3 too. The V gene is TRBV18, the J gene TRBJ2-5; no clear D gene. Trimming left V 6 bases short and J 1 base short, with 3 bases between. The CDR3 loop spans 11 amino acids. Germline V CDR1 and CDR2: KGHSH, LQKENI. The CDR3 nucleotides are TGTGCCAGCTCCCTCCAAGAGACCCAGTACTTC. The encoded protein is CASSLQETQYF.

The chain couples TRBV5-1 to TRBJ1-2; 10 bases map to TRBD1. There are 15 residues in the CDR3. CDR1 SGHRS and CDR2 YFSETQ come from the germline V gene. After removal of 3 bases from V and 2 bases from J, the junction contained 4 bases not matched to a gene. The CDR3 loop reads CASSWGDRGNYGYTF. CDR3 DNA sequence: TGCGCCAGCAGCTGGGGGGACAGGGGAAACTATGGCTACACCTTC.

This clone occurred once. The chain links TRBV18 to TRBJ1-2; 7 nucleotides agree with TRBD1. The V and J ends lost 6 bases and 1 base, in that order; junction bases with no gene match: 8. Germline CDR1 KGHSH, CDR2 LQKENI. The CDR3 runs to 15 residues. This CDR3 is CASSPGQFLNYGYTF. In DNA form, the CDR3 reads TGTGCCAGCTCGCCGGGACAGTTCCTTAACTATGGCTACACCTTC.

This chain uses TRBV29-1 with TRBJ2-2; 7 positions match TRBD1. This CDR3 is built from 12 residues. CDR1 is SQVTM and CDR2 is ANQGSEA in the germline V gene. Here the CDR3 DNA reads TGCCAAGGACAGGTTTGGACCGGGGAGCTGTTTTTT. Amino acids: CQGQVWTGELFF.

V and J are TRBV5-4 and TRBJ2-7; D unclear. Trimming stripped 9 bases from V and 2 bases from J, with 15 bases between. CDR3 size: 13 residues. The germline gives CDR1 SGHNT, CDR2 YYREEE (reference sequence). As DNA, the CDR3 is TGTGCCAACCGCCGGGCCGATCCCTACGAGCAGTACTTC. Translated: CANRRADPYEQYF.

The V call is TRBV25-1, the J call TRBJ2-7, with D tentatively TRBD1 (6 bases). The V end was cut by 3 bases, the J end by 4 bases, with 13 bases between. Germline V gives CDR1 MGHDK, CDR2 SYGVNS. The CDR3 length is 14 residues. The CDR3 protein is CASSDVGTIYEQYF. CDR3 nucleotide sequence: TGTGCCAGCAGTGATGTTGGGACAATTTACGAGCAGTACTTC.

The chain combines TRBV11-2 with TRBJ1-5, with 8 bases aligning to TRBD1. CDR1 and CDR2 from the germline V gene are SGHAT and FQNNGV. CDR3 length: 14 residues. After removal of 1 base from V and 7 bases from J, the junction contained 3 bases not matched to a gene. This chain's CDR3 is CASSLGSGGQPQHF. For the CDR3, the DNA is TGTGCCAGCAGCTTAGGGTCAGGGGGCCAGCCCCAGCATTTT.

V is TRBV28 and J is TRBJ2-7; 9 bases match TRBD1. The CDR3 is 18 amino acids. V dropped 6 bases and J dropped 3; count of bases not matched to a gene: 18. Germline values: CDR1 MDHEN, CDR2 SYDVKM. CDR3 sequence (DNA): TGTGCCAGCAGCACAGGGGGGGGACAGGGCTACGAACTCTACGAGCAGTACTTC. It codes for CASSTGGGQGYELYEQYF.

The V gene is TRBV27, the J gene TRBJ1-2; a possible D gene is TRBD1 (6 bases). Germline CDR1 and CDR2: MNHEY and SMNVEV (reference sequence). The V end lost 4 bases, the J end lost 5 bases, and 11 bases lay between the germline ends. The CDR3 is 13 amino acids. This CDR3 is CASSYRVEYGYTF. DNA of the CDR3: TGTGCCAGCAGTTACAGGGTCGAGTATGGCTACACCTTC.

The V gene is TRBV6-4, the J gene TRBJ2-3; D call uncertain. The CDR3 is 14 residues long. Germline V lookup: CDR1 MRHNA, CDR2 SNTAGT. Trimming took off 3 bases at V and 7 bases at J, with 14 bases between the two ends. CDR3 sequence: CASSESATRYTQYF. For the CDR3, the DNA is TGTGCCAGCAGTGAGAGTGCGACCCGTTATACGCAGTATTTT.